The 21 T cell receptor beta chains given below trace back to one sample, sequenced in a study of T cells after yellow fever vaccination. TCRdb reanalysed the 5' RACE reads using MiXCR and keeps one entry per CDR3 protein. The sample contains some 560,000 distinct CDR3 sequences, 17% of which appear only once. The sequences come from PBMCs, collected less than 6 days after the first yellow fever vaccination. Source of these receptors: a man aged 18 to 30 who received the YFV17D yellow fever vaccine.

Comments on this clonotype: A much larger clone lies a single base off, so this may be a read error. CDR3 sequence: CASSHFTDTQYF. The CDR3 region has the DNA TGTGCCAGCAGCCACTTCACAGATACGCAGTATTTT. V gene TRBV12-3 or TRBV12-4 combines with J gene TRBJ2-3, with D hard to call. V lost 6 bases to trimming and J lost 2 bases, with 6 bases between them. The CDR3 is made up of 12 amino acids.

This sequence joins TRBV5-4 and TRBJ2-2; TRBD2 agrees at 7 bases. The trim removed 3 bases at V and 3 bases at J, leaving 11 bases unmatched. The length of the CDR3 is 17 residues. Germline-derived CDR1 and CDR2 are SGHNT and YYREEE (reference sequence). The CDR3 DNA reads TGTGCCAGCAGCTCCGGAAGATGGGAGGGAGACACCGGGGAGCTGTTTTTT. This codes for CASSSGRWEGDTGELFF.

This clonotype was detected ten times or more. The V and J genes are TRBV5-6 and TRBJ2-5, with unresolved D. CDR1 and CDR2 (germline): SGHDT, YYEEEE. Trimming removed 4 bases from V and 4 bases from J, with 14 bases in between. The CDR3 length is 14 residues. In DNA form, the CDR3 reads TGTGCCAGCAGCCATTGGACCCGACGAGAGACCCAGTACTTC. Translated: CASSHWTRRETQYF.

The CDR3 bases are TGTGCCAGCAGTTTTTTCATTAGGGGCTACACCTTC. The encoded protein is CASSFFIRGYTF. The V and J genes are TRBV12-3 or TRBV12-4 and TRBJ1-2; D unresolved. The CDR3 has 12 residues. V lost 3 bases and J 8 bases, leaving 10 bases between the germline ends.

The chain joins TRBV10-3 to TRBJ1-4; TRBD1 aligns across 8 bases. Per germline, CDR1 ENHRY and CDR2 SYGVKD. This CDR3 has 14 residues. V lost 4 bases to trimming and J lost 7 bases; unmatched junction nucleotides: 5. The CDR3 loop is CAISATGDSEKLFF. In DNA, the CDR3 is TGTGCCATCAGTGCGACAGGGGATTCTGAAAAACTGTTTTTT.

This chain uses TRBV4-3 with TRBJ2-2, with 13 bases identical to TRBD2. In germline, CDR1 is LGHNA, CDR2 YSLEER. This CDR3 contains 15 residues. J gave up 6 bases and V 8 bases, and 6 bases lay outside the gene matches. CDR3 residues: CASSGLAGVPGELFF. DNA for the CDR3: TGCGCCAGCTCCGGACTAGCGGGGGTTCCCGGGGAGCTGTTTTTT.

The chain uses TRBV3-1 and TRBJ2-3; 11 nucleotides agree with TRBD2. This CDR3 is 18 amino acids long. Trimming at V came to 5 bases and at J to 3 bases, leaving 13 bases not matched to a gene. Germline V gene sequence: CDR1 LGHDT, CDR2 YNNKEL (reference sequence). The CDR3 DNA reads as TGTGCCAGCAGCGCAAGATCGACTAGCGGGGTACTGACAGATACGCAGTATTTT. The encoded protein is CASSARSTSGVLTDTQYF.

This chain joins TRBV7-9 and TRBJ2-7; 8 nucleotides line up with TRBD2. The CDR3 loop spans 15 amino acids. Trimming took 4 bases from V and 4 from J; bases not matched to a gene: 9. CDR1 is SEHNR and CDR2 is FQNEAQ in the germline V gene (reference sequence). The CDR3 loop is CASSSGLAGAYEQYV. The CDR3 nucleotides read TGTGCCAGCAGCTCAGGACTAGCAGGTGCTTACGAGCAGTACGTC.

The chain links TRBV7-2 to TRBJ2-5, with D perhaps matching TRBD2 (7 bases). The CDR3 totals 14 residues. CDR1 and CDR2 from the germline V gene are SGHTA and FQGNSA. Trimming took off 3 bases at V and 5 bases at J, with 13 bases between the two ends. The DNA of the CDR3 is TGTGCCAGCAGCTTGAGGGGGGGCCGGGAGACCCAGTACTTC. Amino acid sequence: CASSLRGGRETQYF. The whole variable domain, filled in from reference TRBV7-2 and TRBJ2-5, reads GAGVSQSPSNKVTEKGKDVELRCDPISGHTALYWYRQSLGQGLEFLIYFQGNSAPDKSGLPSDRFSAERTGGSVSTLTIQRTQQEDSAVYLCASSLRGGRETQYFGPGTRLLVL.

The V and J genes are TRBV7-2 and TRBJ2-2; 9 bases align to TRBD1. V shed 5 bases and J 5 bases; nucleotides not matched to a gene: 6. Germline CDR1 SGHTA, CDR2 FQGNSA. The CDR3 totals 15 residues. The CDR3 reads CASSPGTGMTGELFF. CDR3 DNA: TGTGCCAGCAGCCCCGGGACAGGGATGACCGGGGAGCTGTTTTTT.

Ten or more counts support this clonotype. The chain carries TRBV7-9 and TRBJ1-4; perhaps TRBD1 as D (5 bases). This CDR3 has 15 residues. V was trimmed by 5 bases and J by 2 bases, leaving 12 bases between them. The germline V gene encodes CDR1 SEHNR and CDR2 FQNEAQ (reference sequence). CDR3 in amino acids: CASSPRGPTNEKLFF. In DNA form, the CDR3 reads TGTGCCAGCAGCCCGAGGGGTCCCACTAATGAAAAACTGTTTTTT.

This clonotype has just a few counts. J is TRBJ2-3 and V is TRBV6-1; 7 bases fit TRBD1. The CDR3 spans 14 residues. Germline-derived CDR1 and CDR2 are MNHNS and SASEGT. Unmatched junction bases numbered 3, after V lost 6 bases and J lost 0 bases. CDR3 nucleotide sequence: TGTGCCAGCAGCGGACAGGCTAGCACAGATACGCAGTATTTT. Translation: CASSGQASTDTQYF.

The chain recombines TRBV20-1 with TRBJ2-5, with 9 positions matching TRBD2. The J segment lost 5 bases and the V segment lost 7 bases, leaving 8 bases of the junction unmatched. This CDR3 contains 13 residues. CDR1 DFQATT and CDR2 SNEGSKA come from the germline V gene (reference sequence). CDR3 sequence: CSVGLAGLETQYF. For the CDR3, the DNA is TGCAGTGTAGGCCTAGCGGGGCTGGAGACCCAGTACTTC.

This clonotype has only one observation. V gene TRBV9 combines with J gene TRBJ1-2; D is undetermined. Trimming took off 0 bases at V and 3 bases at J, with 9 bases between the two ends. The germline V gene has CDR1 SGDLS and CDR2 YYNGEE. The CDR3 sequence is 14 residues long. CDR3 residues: CASSVVGEDYGYTF. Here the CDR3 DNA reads TGTGCCAGCAGCGTAGTCGGGGAAGACTATGGCTACACCTTC. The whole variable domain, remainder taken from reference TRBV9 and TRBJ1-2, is DSGVTQTPKHLITATGQRVTLRCSPRSGDLSVYWYQQSLDQGLQFLIQYYNGEERAKGNILERFSAQQFPDLHSELNLSSLELGDSALYFCASSVVGEDYGYTFGSGTRLTVV.

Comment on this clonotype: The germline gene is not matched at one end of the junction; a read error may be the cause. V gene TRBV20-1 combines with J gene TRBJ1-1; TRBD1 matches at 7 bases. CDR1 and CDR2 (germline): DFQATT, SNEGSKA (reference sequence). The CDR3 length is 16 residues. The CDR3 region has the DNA TGCAGTGCCCTTGACAGGGATGCGAACTGGGGCACTGAAGATTTCTTT. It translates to CSALDRDANWGTEDFF.

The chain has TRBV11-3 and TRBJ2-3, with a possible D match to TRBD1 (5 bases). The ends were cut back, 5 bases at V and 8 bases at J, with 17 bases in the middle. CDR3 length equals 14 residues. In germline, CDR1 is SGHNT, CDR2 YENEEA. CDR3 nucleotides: TGTGCCAGCAGCCTGACCCAGGGTACGGCTACGCAGTATTTT. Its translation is CASSLTQGTATQYF. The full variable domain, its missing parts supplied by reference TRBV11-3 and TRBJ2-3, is EAGVVQSPRYKIIEKKQPVAFWCNPISGHNTLYWYLQNLGQGPELLIRYENEEAVDDSQLPKDRFSAERLKGVDSTLKIQPAELGDSAVYLCASSLTQGTATQYFGPGTRLTVL.

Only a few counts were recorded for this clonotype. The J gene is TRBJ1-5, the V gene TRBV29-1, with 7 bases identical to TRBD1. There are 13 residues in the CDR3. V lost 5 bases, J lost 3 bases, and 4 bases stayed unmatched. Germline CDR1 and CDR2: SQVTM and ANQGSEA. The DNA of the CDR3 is TGCAGCGTTAAACAGGGGCCCAATCAGCCCCAGCATTTT. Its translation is CSVKQGPNQPQHF.

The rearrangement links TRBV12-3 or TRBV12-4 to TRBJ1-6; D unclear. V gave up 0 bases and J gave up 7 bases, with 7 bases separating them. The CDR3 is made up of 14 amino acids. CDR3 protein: CASSLAPGNSPLHF. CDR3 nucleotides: TGTGCCAGCAGTTTAGCTCCGGGGAATTCACCCCTCCACTTT.

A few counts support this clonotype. CDR3 amino acids: CAISEGGDYSNQPQHF. DNA of the CDR3: TGTGCCATCAGTGAGGGAGGGGACTATAGCAATCAGCCCCAGCATTTT. This sequence joins TRBV10-3 and TRBJ1-5; a weak D match, TRBD1 (5 bases). Trimming cost V 2 bases and J 0 bases, with 11 bases left between them. CDR1 and CDR2 from the germline V gene are ENHRY and SYGVKD. The CDR3 is 16 residues long.

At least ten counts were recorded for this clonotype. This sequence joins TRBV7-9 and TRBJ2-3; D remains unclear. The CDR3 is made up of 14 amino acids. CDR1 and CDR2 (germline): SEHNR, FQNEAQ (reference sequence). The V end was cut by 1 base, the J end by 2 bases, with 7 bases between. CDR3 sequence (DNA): TGTGCCAGCAGCTTAGTTTTTATCACAGATACGCAGTATTTT. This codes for CASSLVFITDTQYF.

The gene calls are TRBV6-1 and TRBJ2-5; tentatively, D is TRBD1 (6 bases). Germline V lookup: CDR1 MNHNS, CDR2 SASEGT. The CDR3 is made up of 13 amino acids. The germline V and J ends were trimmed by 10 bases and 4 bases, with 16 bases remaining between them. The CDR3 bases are TGTGCCACCTCCCAGGGGATTCGAGAGACCCAGTACTTC. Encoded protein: CATSQGIRETQYF.